The clone carrying this TCR beta chain came up many times. The antigen is unknown. Germline lookup yields CDR1 DFQATT and CDR2 SNEGSKA (reference sequence). V lost 8 bases and J 2 bases, leaving 12 bases between the germline ends. The CDR3 is 12 residues long. The entry originates in a study of blood T cells in healthy people across ages. Study-wide findings and caveats: Per million T cells, TCR beta diversity dropped roughly linearly as age increased. More naive CD4+ cells and higher diversity marked long-lived donors relative to aged donors. CMV infection status of these donors was not known.

The use of a sample-barcoded 5' primer and a J-beta primer mix characterized a second PCR of about 7 to 12 cycles. Each cDNA molecule received a tag from a template-switch adaptor that had 12 random nucleotides. TCRdb fed the 5' RACE reads into MiXCR, producing one record per CDR3 protein. The table records hundreds of thousands of distinct CDR3 sequences, 20% to 25% of them present only once. Sequencing input: blood. The clonotype comes from a man aged 70-80 years in good health. The J gene is TRBJ2-5, the V gene TRBV20-1; no clear D gene. The CDR3 coding sequence is TGCAGTCTGTCAGGAACGCAAGAGACCCAGTACTTC. Amino acids: CSLSGTQETQYF.